This passage covers 21 T cell receptor beta chains from one sample sequenced in a study of CD8 T cells in Susac syndrome. Reverse transcription used roughly 0.5 to 1 ug RNA and random hexamers. TCRdb re-called the immunoSEQ multiplex PCR reads through MiXCR, storing one row per CDR3 protein. The repertoire has approximately 150,000 distinct CDR3 sequences, approximately 93% of them found once; the top ten carry more than 0.08%. The sample consisted of CD4+ T cells from PBMCs. All receptors come from a human donor with multiple sclerosis.

This chain joins TRBV29-1 and TRBJ2-3, with TRBD2 matching over 11 bases. The CDR3 has 14 residues. Germline-derived CDR1 and CDR2 are SQVTM and ANQGSEA. V dropped 5 bases and J dropped 4; count of bases not matched to a gene: 5. CDR3 in DNA: TGCAGCGTTTCTAGCGGGAGGATCTCAGATACGCAGTATTTT. Translating it yields CSVSSGRISDTQYF.

The gene calls are TRBV3-1 and TRBJ2-5; D may correspond to TRBD1 or TRBD2 (6 bases each). The CDR3 length is 13 residues. Trimming shortened V by 5 bases and J by 6 bases, and 13 bases separated the two germline ends. In germline, CDR1 is LGHDT, CDR2 YNNKEL (reference sequence). As DNA, the CDR3 is TGTGCCAGCAGCTTGGAGGGGGGAAAGACCCAGTACTTC. It yields the protein CASSLEGGKTQYF.

This chain uses TRBV20-1 with TRBJ2-1; 8 nucleotides line up with TRBD2. CDR3 length: 13 amino acids. Germline-derived CDR1 and CDR2 are DFQATT and SNEGSKA (reference sequence). V lost 6 bases to trimming and J lost 10 bases; unmatched junction nucleotides: 11. CDR3 in amino acids: CSAVSGGSQEQFF. CDR3 DNA: TGCAGTGCAGTCAGCGGGGGTAGTCAGGAGCAGTTCTTC.

This clonotype was counted a single time. The V gene is TRBV30, the J gene TRBJ1-3; D gene uncertain. The germline gives CDR1 GTSNPN, CDR2 SVGIG (reference sequence). V was clipped by 0 bases and J by 9 bases, with 12 bases between them. The CDR3 contains 13 residues. In nucleotides, the CDR3 is TGTGCCTGGAGTGTAGGAGGAGGAGGCACCATATATTTT. Translation: CAWSVGGGGTIYF.

The gene calls are TRBV7-8 and TRBJ1-5; 10 bases agree with TRBD1. After removal of 7 bases from V and 5 bases from J, the junction contained 5 bases not matched to a gene. CDR3 length: 14 residues. In germline, CDR1 is SGHVS, CDR2 FQNEAQ. CDR3 DNA: TGTGCCAGCAACCGGGACAGGGGTTATCAGCCCCAGCATTTT. It translates to CASNRDRGYQPQHF.

V gene TRBV7-2 combines with J gene TRBJ2-2; possible D gene TRBD1, 5 bases. CDR1 is SGHTA and CDR2 is FQGNSA in the germline V gene. Trimming pared 5 bases from V and 8 bases from J, leaving 15 bases between. CDR3 size: 14 residues. CDR3 residues: CASSIGHSLGELFF. In nucleotides, the CDR3 is TGTGCCAGCAGCATTGGACATTCCCTGGGGGAGCTGTTTTTT. The variable domain in full, with the rest retrieved from reference TRBV7-2 and TRBJ2-2, is GAGVSQSPSNKVTEKGKDVELRCDPISGHTALYWYRQSLGQGLEFLIYFQGNSAPDKSGLPSDRFSAERTGGSVSTLTIQRTQQEDSAVYLCASSIGHSLGELFFGEGSRLTVL.

The rearrangement links TRBV9 to TRBJ2-1; TRBD2 aligns across 11 bases. V lost 3 bases to trimming and J lost 4 bases; unmatched junction nucleotides: 3. This CDR3 region has 15 residues. Germline V gives CDR1 SGDLS, CDR2 YYNGEE. The CDR3 sequence: CASSGTSGSYNEQFF. The CDR3 DNA sequence: TGTGCCAGCAGCGGAACTAGCGGGAGTTACAATGAGCAGTTCTTC.

This clonotype was counted between two and nine times. J is TRBJ2-7 and V is TRBV7-2; 7 nucleotides line up with TRBD2. Trimming cost V 2 bases and J 9 bases; bases outside gene matches: 7. Germline CDR1 SGHTA, CDR2 FQGNSA. The CDR3 extends over 13 amino acids. This CDR3 is CASSLRDYSSQYF. The CDR3 bases are TGTGCCAGCAGCTTACGGGACTACTCCTCGCAGTACTTC.

This chain uses TRBV20-1 with TRBJ2-7; the match to TRBD1 covers 8 bases. Germline assignment: CDR1 DFQATT and CDR2 SNEGSKA (reference sequence). V gave up 1 base and J gave up 3 bases; unmatched junction bases: 5. This CDR3 has 14 residues. The CDR3 reads CSARGRTGNYEQYF. DNA of the CDR3: TGCAGTGCTAGAGGGCGGACAGGGAACTACGAGCAGTACTTC.

The CDR3 coding sequence is TGCGCCAGCAGCTTCGGGAGTAACTACGAGCAGTACTTC. This codes for CASSFGSNYEQYF. V gene TRBV5-1 combines with J gene TRBJ2-7, with D perhaps TRBD2 (6 bases). This CDR3 region has 13 residues. The germline V and J ends were trimmed by 2 bases and 3 bases, with 9 bases remaining between them. CDR1 and CDR2 (germline): SGHRS, YFSETQ.

This chain connects TRBV5-1 to TRBJ2-5; 7 bases are shared with TRBD2. The CDR3 extends over 15 amino acids. The V segment lost 7 bases and the J segment 1 base; nucleotides outside the gene matches: 10. Germline values: CDR1 SGHRS, CDR2 YFSETQ. DNA of the CDR3: TGCGCCAGCGGAGGAGATAGCGGGCCCCAAGAGACCCAGTACTTC. Translation: CASGGDSGPQETQYF. Drawing the rest from reference TRBV5-1 and TRBJ2-5, the complete variable domain is KAGVTQTPRYLIKTRGQQVTLSCSPISGHRSVSWYQQTPGQGLQFLFEYFSETQRNKGNFPGRFSGRQFSNSRSEMNVSTLELGDSALYLCASGGDSGPQETQYFGPGTRLLVL.

The chain carries TRBV2 and TRBJ1-1, with D uncertain. From germline, CDR1 is SNHLY and CDR2 FYNNEI. The CDR3 consists of 12 residues. With 6 bases removed from V and 0 bases from J, the gap between germline ends came to 5 bases. The CDR3 DNA is TGTGCCAGCAGGGTCATGAACACTGAAGCTTTCTTT. This gives the protein CASRVMNTEAFF.

This chain connects TRBV6-5 to TRBJ2-7; D is unresolved. The germline V and J ends were trimmed by 0 bases and 6 bases, with 18 bases remaining between them. The CDR3 consists of 16 residues. Germline loops: CDR1 MNHEY, CDR2 SVGAGI. CDR3 DNA: TGTGCCAGCAGTTACTCTGCCAGCGTATCGGGTGCCGAGCAGTACTTC. It specifies CASSYSASVSGAEQYF.

This clonotype was seen a few times. V gene TRBV20-1 combines with J gene TRBJ2-1; 7 bases map to TRBD1. V shed 4 bases and J 0 bases; nucleotides not matched to a gene: 6. Per germline, CDR1 DFQATT and CDR2 SNEGSKA (reference sequence). The CDR3 has 15 residues. Written as DNA, the CDR3 is TGCAGTGCTACAGGGGGAAGGAGCTCCTACAATGAGCAGTTCTTC. This codes for CSATGGRSSYNEQFF.

This clonotype was detected only once. V is TRBV2 and J is TRBJ2-5; unclear D gene. Trimming removed 6 bases at V and 4 bases at J, with 6 bases between. This CDR3 is 11 amino acids long. The germline V gene encodes CDR1 SNHLY and CDR2 FYNNEI. This CDR3 reads CASRQIETQYF. In DNA form, the CDR3 reads TGTGCCAGCAGACAGATAGAGACCCAGTACTTC.

This clonotype appeared a single time. The genes are TRBV2 and TRBJ2-1, with D maybe TRBD2 (5 bases). Deletions cut 0 bases from V and 9 bases from J, with 15 bases between. Germline CDR1 is SNHLY and CDR2 is FYNNEI. CDR3 length: 15 residues. The CDR3 region is CASSEALRQRGEQFF. The CDR3 nucleotides are TGTGCCAGCAGTGAAGCGCTTCGGCAACGGGGTGAGCAGTTCTTC.

The V call is TRBV20-1, the J call TRBJ1-1; D might be TRBD1 (5 bases). CDR3 length equals 14 residues. The germline V gene has CDR1 DFQATT and CDR2 SNEGSKA (reference sequence). Trimming cost V 6 bases and J 7 bases, with 21 bases left between them. CDR3 sequence reads: CSAQWGSMGNEAFF. The DNA for the CDR3 is TGCAGTGCGCAATGGGGGAGTATGGGCAATGAAGCTTTCTTT.

This sequence joins TRBV3-1 and TRBJ2-5; maybe TRBD1 (5 bases). Trimming took off 3 bases at V and 5 bases at J, with 16 bases between the two ends. The CDR3 extends over 15 amino acids. Germline CDR1 reads LGHDT; CDR2 reads YNNKEL (reference sequence). Here the CDR3 reads CASSQGTRNRETQYF. DNA of the CDR3: TGTGCCAGCAGCCAGGGTACGCGCAACAGGGAGACCCAGTACTTC.

This sequence joins TRBV25-1 and TRBJ2-7, with 9 nucleotides matching TRBD2. With 6 bases clipped from V and 2 bases from J, the junction kept 2 bases outside the gene matches. This CDR3 spans 13 amino acids. Germline V CDR1 and CDR2: MGHDK, SYGVNS. This CDR3 reads CASRLAGAYEQYF. The CDR3, as DNA: TGTGCCAGCAGGTTAGCGGGGGCCTACGAGCAGTACTTC.

J is TRBJ2-3 and V is TRBV4-1; 14 bases agree with TRBD2. The V gene's germline CDR1 is MGHRA and CDR2 YSYEKL. The V and J ends lost 0 bases and 0 bases, in that order; junction bases with no gene match: 8. This CDR3 has 20 residues. As DNA, the CDR3 is TGCGCCAGCAGCCAAGAAAGGGGGACTAGCGGGAGTAGGAGCACAGATACGCAGTATTTT. Translating it yields CASSQERGTSGSRSTDTQYF.

The sample holds one count of this clonotype. The rearrangement links TRBV3-1 to TRBJ2-7; 8 bases fit TRBD1. This CDR3 has 15 amino acids. Germline assignment: CDR1 LGHDT and CDR2 YNNKEL (reference sequence). V lost 4 bases to trimming and J lost 3 bases; unmatched junction nucleotides: 8. The CDR3 loop is CASSLRTGNGYEQYF. In DNA, the CDR3 is TGTGCCAGCAGCCTCAGGACAGGGAACGGCTACGAGCAGTACTTC.